The entry below describes one TCR beta chain. For CDR3 and TCR beta VDJ profiling, genomic DNA was the template used. TCRdb called the reads again in MiXCR, with one record for every CDR3 protein. Of tens of thousands of distinct CDR3 sequences in the sample, around 76% were seen once. This specimen comes from a study of CD8+CD57+ T cells in acquired aplastic anemia. The V gene lost 6 bases and the J gene lost 3 bases, with 12 bases spanning the gap. The CDR3 consists of 13 residues. Germline assignment: CDR1 SQVTM and CDR2 ANQGSEA. The TCR comes from a human donor in good health, serving as a control. The V gene is TRBV29-1, the J gene TRBJ1-5; D ambiguous. The sample consisted of sorted CD4+, CD8+, or CD8+CD57+ T cells (not recorded which) from PBMCs. The CDR3 region has the DNA TGCAGCGTCTCAACGGAAGCCAATCAGCCCCAGCATTTT. Its translation is CSVSTEANQPQHF.